One and the same sample provided the 21 T cell receptor beta chains below, sequenced in a study of blood T cell repertoires in COVID-19. Method: immunoSEQ multiplex PCR; TCRdb's copy keeps in-frame clones and lacks some. The sample lists 95,000 to 150,000 clones; roughly 79% were seen once. The specimen sequenced was peripheral blood. The receptors originated from a man between 65 and 85 years old with acute or convalescent COVID-19.

V usage is TRBV2 and J usage is TRBJ2-1; a weak D match, TRBD2 (5 bases). Germline lookup yields CDR1 SNHLY and CDR2 FYNNEI. This CDR3 is 12 amino acids long. V was cut by 1 base and J by 14 bases, with 12 bases left in between. CDR3 sequence: CASSEDATEEFF. The CDR3 nucleotides read TGTGCCAGCAGTGAAGACGCTACGGAGGAGTTCTTC.

The chain links TRBV4-2 to TRBJ1-6; D is perhaps TRBD1 (6 bases). Per germline, CDR1 LGHNA and CDR2 YNFKEQ. The V end was cut by 3 bases, the J end by 6 bases, with 15 bases between. The CDR3 loop spans 16 amino acids. The CDR3 sequence is CASSQGRGASNSPLHF. CDR3 sequence (DNA): TGTGCCAGCAGCCAGGGCCGGGGGGCGAGTAATTCACCCCTCCACTTT.

The genes are TRBV5-1 and TRBJ2-6, with TRBD1 as a possible D gene (5 bases). The CDR3 extends over 17 amino acids. Germline lookup yields CDR1 SGHRS and CDR2 YFSETQ. V was trimmed by 3 bases and J by 0 bases, leaving 13 bases between them. CDR3 sequence: CASSSQPGSSGANVLTF. In DNA, the CDR3 is TGCGCCAGCAGCTCTCAACCAGGGTCCTCTGGGGCCAACGTCCTGACTTTC.

This clone has ten or more counts. This sequence joins TRBV7-2 and TRBJ1-2; 8 bases map to TRBD1. Germline V gives CDR1 SGHTA, CDR2 FQGNSA. Losses at the gene ends were 5 bases for V and 4 bases for J; bases not matched to a gene: 6. CDR3 length: 14 amino acids. CDR3 nucleotides: TGTGCCAGCAGCCCGGACAGGGCTGCCTATGGCTACACCTTC. This sequence encodes CASSPDRAAYGYTF.

The rearrangement uses TRBV6-5 and TRBJ1-6, with a possible D match to TRBD1 (6 bases). The V end lost 8 bases, the J end lost 9 bases, and 14 bases lay between the germline ends. Germline loops: CDR1 MNHEY, CDR2 SVGAGI. The CDR3 is 13 amino acids. The CDR3 nucleotides are TGTGCCAGCTCGGACAGCTGGAGTTCACCCCTCCACTTT. Residues: CASSDSWSSPLHF.

The J gene is TRBJ2-3, the V gene TRBV9; possible D gene TRBD2, 6 bases. Per the germline V gene, CDR1 is SGDLS and CDR2 is YYNGEE. The CDR3 spans 16 residues. V lost 0 bases to trimming and J lost 2 bases, with 13 bases between them. CDR3 DNA: TGTGCCAGCAGCGTAGGAGCGGGCGCAAACACAGATACGCAGTATTTT. It translates to CASSVGAGANTDTQYF. The full variable domain, in which reference TRBV9 and TRBJ2-3 provide the parts outside the CDR3, is DSGVTQTPKHLITATGQRVTLRCSPRSGDLSVYWYQQSLDQGLQFLIQYYNGEERAKGNILERFSAQQFPDLHSELNLSSLELGDSALYFCASSVGAGANTDTQYFGPGTRLTVL.

V usage is TRBV23-1 and J usage is TRBJ2-7, with D possibly matching TRBD1 (7 bases). TRBV23-1 is recorded as an ORF, its role being uncertain. Trimming cost V 2 bases and J 0 bases, with 17 bases left between them. This CDR3 has 17 residues. The CDR3 reads CASSQPRRDSSSYEQYF. CDR3 in DNA: TGCGCCAGCAGTCAACCGAGGAGGGACAGTAGCTCCTACGAGCAGTACTTC.

This chain joins TRBV14 and TRBJ1-2, with D maybe TRBD1 (6 bases). Germline values: CDR1 SGHDN, CDR2 FVKESK. The CDR3 extends over 15 amino acids. The V end lost 7 bases, the J end lost 0 bases, and 15 bases lay between the germline ends. Here the CDR3 reads CASIPGQIANYGYTF. CDR3 nucleotides: TGTGCCAGCATCCCAGGACAGATAGCTAACTATGGCTACACCTTC.

This rearrangement joins TRBV4-2 to TRBJ2-7, with D possibly TRBD2 on 5 matching bases. This CDR3 comprises 13 residues. The germline V gene has CDR1 LGHNA and CDR2 YNFKEQ. The ends were cut back, 1 base at V and 3 bases at J, with 7 bases in the middle. Here the CDR3 DNA reads TGTGCCAGCAGCCAAGGAAGCGGCTACGAGCAGTACTTC. Its protein is CASSQGSGYEQYF.

This chain connects TRBV12-3 or TRBV12-4 to TRBJ1-2; unclear D gene. The CDR3 extends over 13 amino acids. Deletions cut 0 bases from V and 8 bases from J, with 10 bases between. CDR3 loop: CASSLAQFLGYTF. For the CDR3, the DNA is TGTGCCAGCAGTTTAGCACAGTTTCTGGGCTACACCTTC.

The CDR3 loop is CASSTGQGHTEAFF. The CDR3 coding sequence is TGTGCCAGTAGTACAGGACAGGGCCACACTGAAGCTTTCTTT. The chain carries TRBV19 and TRBJ1-1, with 8 positions matching TRBD1. The CDR3 spans 14 residues. J gave up 3 bases and V 4 bases, and 4 bases lay outside the gene matches. The V gene's germline CDR1 is LNHDA and CDR2 SQIVND (reference sequence).

The chain is built from TRBV9 and TRBJ2-5; D call uncertain. Germline CDR1 SGDLS, CDR2 YYNGEE. Between the trimmed V and J ends, which lost 1 base and 5 bases, there was a span of 12 bases. The CDR3 consists of 14 residues. CDR3 sequence: CASSVNPSAETQYF. The DNA of the CDR3 is TGTGCCAGCAGCGTAAATCCTAGTGCCGAGACCCAGTACTTC.

The V gene is TRBV7-2, the J gene TRBJ1-5; D unclear. Germline V gene data show CDR1 as SGHTA and CDR2 as FQGNSA. CDR3 length: 14 amino acids. V was shortened by 4 bases and J by 1 base, with 8 bases between the two germline ends. CDR3 loop: CASSSPGSNQPQHF. In nucleotides, the CDR3 is TGTGCCAGCAGCTCTCCGGGGAGCAATCAGCCCCAGCATTTT.

The genes are TRBV11-2 and TRBJ1-2; perhaps TRBD1 as D (5 bases). This CDR3 has 13 residues. The germline gives CDR1 SGHAT, CDR2 FQNNGV. V was clipped by 6 bases and J by 4 bases, with 12 bases between them. The CDR3 coding sequence is TGTGCCAGCAGATTTGGGGCAGGCTATGGCTACACCTTC. It is translated as CASRFGAGYGYTF.

This clone occurred a few times. A junction boundary mismatches the germline segment, possibly from a read error. The chain has TRBV29-1 and TRBJ1-1; no clear D gene. CDR1 is SQVTM and CDR2 is ANQGSEA in the germline V gene. The CDR3 is made up of 13 amino acids. CDR3 coding DNA: TGCAGCGCTGAAAAAAGCATGAACACTGAAGCTTTCTTT. It yields the protein CSAEKSMNTEAFF. The complete variable domain, with remaining parts taken from reference TRBV29-1 and TRBJ1-1, reads SAVISQKPSRDICQRGTSLTIQCQVDSQVTMMFWYRQQPGQSLTLIATANQGSEATYESGFVIDKFPISRPNLTFSTLTVSNMSPEDSSIYLCSAEKSMNTEAFFGQGTRLTVV.

The CDR3 region has the DNA TGTGCCAGCAGCACCAATAGTCCGGGATCCAATCAGCCCCAGCATTTT. Translated, it gives CASSTNSPGSNQPQHF. The chain couples TRBV7-2 to TRBJ1-5; D is undetermined. The CDR3 loop spans 16 amino acids. Germline CDR1 SGHTA, CDR2 FQGNSA. Trimming cost V 5 bases and J 3 bases, with 17 bases left between them.

A remark on this clone: Other DNA sequences within the sample encode an identical CDR3. The chain carries TRBV24-1 and TRBJ2-1; D might be TRBD2 (6 bases). V lost 4 bases and J lost 0, with 12 bases in between. This CDR3 spans 16 amino acids. Germline-derived CDR1 and CDR2 are KGHDR and SFDVKD. The CDR3 spells CATSDPRGSSYNEQFF. The CDR3 coding sequence is TGTGCCACCAGTGACCCTCGGGGGAGCTCCTACAATGAGCAGTTCTTC.

Written as DNA, the CDR3 is TGTGCCAGCAGCCCCCAGGGAAACACCATATATTTT. Translated: CASSPQGNTIYF. The chain employs TRBV3-1 (or the pseudogene TRBV3-2) and TRBJ1-3; no clear D gene. CDR1 is LGHDT and CDR2 is YNNKEL in the germline V gene (reference sequence). This CDR3 contains 12 residues. Deletions cut 4 bases from V and 4 bases from J, with 5 bases between.

The genes are TRBV7-3 and TRBJ1-2, with 9 bases fitting TRBD1. Germline assignment: CDR1 SGHTA and CDR2 FQGTGA. The CDR3 runs to 14 residues. J lost 6 bases, V lost 5 bases, and 7 bases had no gene match. DNA for the CDR3: TGTGCCAGCAGCCCAAGACAGGGGGATCATGGCTACACCTTC. Translated: CASSPRQGDHGYTF.

V usage is TRBV20-1 and J usage is TRBJ2-1; 10 bases fit TRBD1. There are 15 residues in the CDR3. Trimming at V came to 3 bases and at J to 4 bases, leaving 6 bases not matched to a gene. From germline, CDR1 is DFQATT and CDR2 SNEGSKA (reference sequence). The CDR3: CSASGGQGSYNEQFF. In DNA, the CDR3 is TGCAGTGCTAGTGGGGGACAGGGGTCTTACAATGAGCAGTTCTTC.

This clone has more than one count but fewer than ten. The chain has TRBV19 and TRBJ2-3; 8 bases line up with TRBD2. Looked up from germline, CDR1 is LNHDA and CDR2 is SQIVND (reference sequence). With V trimmed by 5 bases and J by 2 bases, 6 bases remained unmatched. This CDR3 is built from 15 residues. CDR3 in DNA: TGTGCCAGTAGTGTCAGCGGGGGTCTCACAGATACGCAGTATTTT. As protein: CASSVSGGLTDTQYF.